This T cell receptor beta chain was observed in a study of shared clonotypes between healthy human individuals. Measured with immunoSEQ multiplex PCR; TCRdb has only the in-frame clones, and not every one. In the table there are 550,000 to 850,000 clones, about 74% of which are singletons. Regarding the study as a whole: Around 5.3% of naive CD4 clonotypes were shared across several donors.

The V end lost 4 bases, the J end lost 8 bases, and 21 bases lay between the germline ends. This CDR3 has 16 residues. Per the germline V gene, CDR1 is SGHDT and CDR2 is YYEEEE. Notes on this clone: Its target is not known.

The origin of this receptor is a woman in her twenties or thirties in good health. The chain couples TRBV5-6 to TRBJ2-2; tentative D call: TRBD1 (5 bases). Sequencing used memory CD4+ T cells sorted from blood. Subset given: CD45RA-negative fraction. The CDR3 spells CASSRVAPKGAGELFF. The CDR3 region has the DNA TGTGCCAGCAGCCGCGTCGCCCCAAAAGGGGCGGGGGAGCTGTTTTTT. The complete variable domain, with remaining parts taken from reference TRBV5-6 and TRBJ2-2, reads DAGVTQSPTHLIKTRGQQVTLRCSPKSGHDTVSWYQQALGQGPQFIFQYYEEEERQRGNFPDRFSGHQFPNYSSELNVNALLLGDSALYLCASSRVAPKGAGELFFGEGSRLTVL.